A selection of T cell receptor beta chains follows, all from one sample in a study of OX40 agonist ivuxolimab in advanced cancers. Repertoires were generated with immunoSEQ multiplex PCR, while TCRdb's copy carries only in-frame clones and drops some. The table shows under 150,000 clones, with 93% occurring only once. Sequencing used CD4+ or CD8+ T cells sorted from blood, obtained in a trial of the OX40 agonist ivuxolimab. The receptors were gathered from an adult with an advanced solid tumor such as melanoma, head and neck, liver or kidney cancer. Each CDR3 is given with its conserved first and last residue. Each record gives: J gene, V gene, D gene, clone size, CDR3 DNA, CDR3 protein. The D gene is left open where the match is weak. Clone size is shown for a subset of rows, as once, few, many or a class of expanded clone.

TRBJ2-7	TRBV7-7	TRBD2	few	TGTGCTAGCAGCGCCGACCTGATGGGGTCCGGGGGGGAGCAGTACTTC	CASSADLMGSGGEQYF
TRBJ2-1	TRBV4-3	-	-	TGCGCCAGCAGCCAAGGGAGTAACTCCTACAATGAGCAGTTCTTC	CASSQGSNSYNEQFF
TRBJ2-3	TRBV7-2	-	few	TGTGCCAGCAGTCCTAGCTGGGGGGCAGATACGCAGTATTTT	CASSPSWGADTQYF
TRBJ1-6	TRBV7-2	-	-	TGTGCCAGCAGCTTAGCAAGGGCAGGGGAGCCGAATTCACCCCTCCACTTT	CASSLARAGEPNSPLHF
TRBJ2-7	TRBV6-4	-	-	TGTGCCAGCAGGCTGCCTAGAATCTCCGCCACTAAAGAGCAGTACTTC	CASRLPRISATKEQYF
TRBJ1-1	TRBV18	-	-	TGTGCCAGCTCACCCGGCAGGGACACTGAAGCTTTCTTT	CASSPGRDTEAFF
TRBJ2-5	TRBV5-1	TRBD2	-	TGCGCCAGCAGCTTGGGGGGACTAGCGGGCCAAGAGACCCAGTACTTC	CASSLGGLAGQETQYF
TRBJ1-4	TRBV27	-	-	TGTGCCAGCAGTCCGGACTCCAGGGGTCGGGCTAATGAAAAACTGTTTTTT	CASSPDSRGRANEKLFF
TRBJ1-1	TRBV6-5	-	-	TGTGCCAGCAGTTACTCCCCCAGGGGAAGGAACACTGAAGCTTTCTTT	CASSYSPRGRNTEAFF
TRBJ1-2	TRBV6-4	TRBD1	-	TGTGCCAGCAGTGCACCCGGGACAGGGACGATAGGCTATGGCTACACCTTC	CASSAPGTGTIGYGYTF
TRBJ1-4	TRBV25-1	-	-	TGTGCCAGCAGCGCCCAGGGTGTACCGAATGAAAAACTGTTTTTT	CASSAQGVPNEKLFF
TRBJ2-5	TRBV30	-	-	TGTGCCTGGGCACGAAGGGATCGAGAGACCCAGTACTTC	CAWARRDRETQYF
TRBJ1-2	TRBV11-2	-	-	TGTGCCAGCAGCCTGGGGCCGACTCATCAGGGTAACTATGGCTACACCTTC	CASSLGPTHQGNYGYTF
TRBJ2-5	TRBV9	-	-	TGTGCCAGCGCCCCTGGAGGGGGGGCCGGGGAGACCCAGTACTTC	CASAPGGGAGETQYF
TRBJ2-1	TRBV4-2	TRBD2	-	TGTGCCAGCAGCCAACTAAGCGGGAGGATCGCCAATGAGCAGTTCTTC	CASSQLSGRIANEQFF
TRBJ2-3	TRBV12-5	-	once	TGTGCTAGTGGTTTGGAGCAGGGGTCAAGGCAGTATTTT	CASGLEQGSRQYF
TRBJ2-3	TRBV11-2	-	-	TGTGCCAGCAGGCAACAGGTTTCTAGCACAGATACGCAGTATTTT	CASRQQVSSTDTQYF
TRBJ1-3	TRBV18	-	-	TGTGCCAGCTCACCACCTTTGATCTCTGGAAACACCATATATTTT	CASSPPLISGNTIYF